The 15 T cell receptor beta chains given below trace back to one sample, sequenced in a study of Graves' ophthalmopathy and Graves' hyperthyroidism. Amplification targeted the TCR beta CDR3 regions, with RNA transcripts as the source material. Second-round multiplex PCR followed a first-round RT-PCR using HTBI primers. TCRdb ran MiXCR on the multiplex PCR reads and lists one entry per CDR3 protein. Among 1 million to 1.3 million distinct CDR3 sequences listed, about two fifths were seen once. Sequencing was performed on peripheral blood or thyroid tissue (not recorded which). The source of these receptors is an adult man with Graves' hyperthyroidism.

This clonotype was detected ten times or more. V usage is TRBV5-1 and J usage is TRBJ1-2; D is possibly TRBD1 (5 bases). CDR3 length equals 15 residues. Per the germline V gene, CDR1 is SGHRS and CDR2 is YFSETQ. V was clipped by 0 bases and J by 3 bases, with 12 bases between them. The CDR3, as DNA: TGCGCCAGCAGCTTGGGAGGGGCGAGTGACTATGGCTACACCTTC. Its protein product is CASSLGGASDYGYTF. The variable domain in full, completed from reference TRBV5-1 and TRBJ1-2, reads KAGVTQTPRYLIKTRGQQVTLSCSPISGHRSVSWYQQTPGQGLQFLFEYFSETQRNKGNFPGRFSGRQFSNSRSEMNVSTLELGDSALYLCASSLGGASDYGYTFGSGTRLTVV.

Note on this clonotype: The germline gene is not matched at one end of the junction; a read error may be the cause. The chain links TRBV20-1 to TRBJ1-1, with no clear D. Germline V lookup: CDR1 DFQATT, CDR2 SNEGSKA (reference sequence). This CDR3 has 8 amino acids. For the CDR3, the DNA is TGCAGTGCTAGAGACCGGGCCTTT. Translated, it gives CSARDRAF.

This clonotype was recorded at least ten times. This rearrangement joins TRBV2 to TRBJ2-5; TRBD2 is a possible D gene (5 bases). The CDR3 runs 14 residues. Trimming pared 4 bases from V and 3 bases from J, leaving 12 bases between. Germline lookup yields CDR1 SNHLY and CDR2 FYNNEI. The DNA for the CDR3 is TGTGCCAGCAGTGGAGAACTCGGGAAAGAGACCCAGTACTTC. Translation gives CASSGELGKETQYF.

The chain links TRBV6-1 to TRBJ2-7; 8 bases match TRBD1. CDR3 length equals 15 residues. With V trimmed by 8 bases and J by 3 bases, 12 bases remained unmatched. The germline V gene encodes CDR1 MNHNS and CDR2 SASEGT. As DNA, the CDR3 is TGTGCCAGCGAGCCAAGACAGGGGACGATCTACGAGCAGTACTTC. Translated: CASEPRQGTIYEQYF.

This rearrangement joins TRBV4-3 to TRBJ2-7, with D possibly matching TRBD2 (5 bases). Germline V gives CDR1 LGHNA, CDR2 YSLEER. V was trimmed by 4 bases and J by 5 bases, leaving 18 bases between them. The CDR3 covers 15 residues. The CDR3, as DNA: TGCGCCAGCAGCCCTTCGGGGAATAGGGCAAACGAGCAGTACTTC. Translation gives CASSPSGNRANEQYF.

The chain is built from TRBV4-1 and TRBJ2-6; a possible D gene is TRBD2 (6 bases). This CDR3 has 18 amino acids. V lost 0 bases and J 0 bases, leaving 12 bases between the germline ends. Germline V gene sequence: CDR1 MGHRA, CDR2 YSYEKL. The CDR3 DNA reads TGCGCCAGCAGCCAAGAAATGGAGGGTAGCTCTGGGGCCAACGTCCTGACTTTC. Translated: CASSQEMEGSSGANVLTF.

This clonotype occurred a few times. This chain connects TRBV12-3 or TRBV12-4 to TRBJ2-2; the D gene could be TRBD1 or TRBD2 (5 bases each). V was shortened by 2 bases and J by 6 bases, with 16 bases between the two germline ends. This CDR3 comprises 16 residues. CDR3 sequence: CASSLRRDLAAGELFF. Here the CDR3 DNA reads TGTGCCAGCAGTTTACGCCGGGACCTAGCAGCCGGGGAGCTGTTTTTT.

This clonotype was counted many times. This chain links TRBV19 with TRBJ2-7, with D perhaps being TRBD1 or TRBD2 (5 bases each). The ends were cut back, 4 bases at V and 5 bases at J, with 12 bases in the middle. CDR1 LNHDA and CDR2 SQIVND come from the germline V gene (reference sequence). The CDR3 is 13 residues long. The DNA of the CDR3 is TGTGCCAGTAGTACCGGGGTGGACAACGAGCAGTACTTC. Translation gives CASSTGVDNEQYF.

This clonotype occurred many times. CDR3 loop: CASSRTLNTYEQYF. The CDR3 DNA reads as TGTGCCAGTAGCAGGACATTAAATACCTACGAGCAGTACTTC. V gene TRBV19 combines with J gene TRBJ2-7; D might be TRBD1 (5 bases). Germline loops: CDR1 LNHDA, CDR2 SQIVND (reference sequence). The ends were cut back, 6 bases at V and 2 bases at J, with 14 bases in the middle. This CDR3 has 14 residues.

This clonotype was recorded at least ten times. The chain carries TRBV30 and TRBJ1-1; D is unresolved. The V and J ends lost 2 bases and 1 base respectively, with 14 bases between them. CDR1 and CDR2 (germline): GTSNPN, SVGIG (reference sequence). The CDR3 runs to 15 residues. The CDR3 coding sequence is TGTGCCTGGAGTTTGTGGGGAGGAAGGAACACTGAAGCTTTCTTT. It codes for CAWSLWGGRNTEAFF.

This clonotype was found many times. V is TRBV5-1 and J is TRBJ2-7; TRBD2 matches at 15 bases. The CDR3 is 15 amino acids. V dropped 3 bases and J dropped 9; count of bases not matched to a gene: 7. Germline CDR1 is SGHRS and CDR2 is YFSETQ. Written as DNA, the CDR3 is TGCGCCAGCAGCTGGAGGACTAGCGGGAGGGTTGTGCAGTACTTC. Protein sequence: CASSWRTSGRVVQYF.

The rearrangement uses TRBV7-2 and TRBJ2-6; D is unresolved. Trimming took off 4 bases at V and 4 bases at J, with 8 bases between the two ends. The CDR3 runs 14 residues. Germline loops: CDR1 SGHTA, CDR2 FQGNSA. CDR3 nucleotide sequence: TGTGCCAGCAGCTATAAGGGAGGGGCCAACGTCCTGACTTTC. Protein: CASSYKGGANVLTF.

At least ten counts were recorded for this clonotype. The chain has TRBV7-9 and TRBJ1-3; D is perhaps TRBD1 (5 bases). The V end was cut by 2 bases, the J end by 2 bases, with 13 bases between. Per germline, CDR1 SEHNR and CDR2 FQNEAQ (reference sequence). The CDR3 has 16 residues. CDR3 region: CASSLSAGLTGNTIYF. CDR3 DNA sequence: TGTGCCAGCAGCTTATCGGCAGGGTTGACTGGAAACACCATATATTTT.

In its sample, this clonotype was seen once. It may be a read error: a sequence one base away is much more abundant. V gene TRBV7-8 combines with J gene TRBJ2-7, with TRBD2 as a possible D gene (5 bases). The germline gives CDR1 SGHVS, CDR2 FQNEAQ. The CDR3 loop spans 16 amino acids. Trimming removed 3 bases from V and 2 bases from J, with 17 bases in between. The CDR3 nucleotides read TGTGCCAGCAGCTTTCTGGTACTAGTCGGAACCTACGAGCAGTACTTC. As protein: CASSFLVLVGTYEQYF.

This clonotype was observed at least ten times. This chain joins TRBV19 and TRBJ2-2; D is ambiguous. This CDR3 region has 14 residues. V was trimmed by 4 bases and J by 0 bases, leaving 6 bases between them. Germline V gene data show CDR1 as LNHDA and CDR2 as SQIVND (reference sequence). The DNA for the CDR3 is TGTGCCAGTAGTAGCAGGACGAACACCGGGGAGCTGTTTTTT. This translates into CASSSRTNTGELFF.